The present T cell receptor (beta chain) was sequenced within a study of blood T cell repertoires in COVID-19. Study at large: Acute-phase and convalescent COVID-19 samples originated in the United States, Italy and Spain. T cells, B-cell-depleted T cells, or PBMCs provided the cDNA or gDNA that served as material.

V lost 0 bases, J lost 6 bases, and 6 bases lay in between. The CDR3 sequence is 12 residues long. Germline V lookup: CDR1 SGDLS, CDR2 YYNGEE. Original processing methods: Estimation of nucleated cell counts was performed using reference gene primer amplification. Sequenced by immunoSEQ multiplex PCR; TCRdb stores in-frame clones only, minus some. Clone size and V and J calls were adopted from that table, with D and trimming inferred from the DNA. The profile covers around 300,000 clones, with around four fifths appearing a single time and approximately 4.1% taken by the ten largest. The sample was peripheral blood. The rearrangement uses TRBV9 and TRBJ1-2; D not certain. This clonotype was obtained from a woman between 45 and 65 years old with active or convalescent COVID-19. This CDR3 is CASSVDGDGYTF. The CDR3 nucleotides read TGTGCCAGCAGCGTAGATGGAGATGGCTACACCTTC.